This entry features one T cell receptor (beta chain) sequence. Antigen specificity is unknown. The authors prepared UMI-labeled TRB cDNA libraries by 5' RACE. Using the 5' RACE reads, TCRdb records one entry per CDR3 protein without DNA. The specimen's table records about 8,000 distinct CDR3 sequences. This specimen belongs to a study of CXCR3-negative and CXCR3-positive naive CD8 T cells. Study observations and caveats: CXCR3-positive naive cells carried more hydrophobic TRB CDR3s than CXCR3-negative naive cells did. Both of the naive subsets showed about the same high diversity, but memory CD8+ cells had much less. Naive cells that were CXCR3-negative or CXCR3-positive used TRBV-TRBJ genes alike, while memory cells diverged.

The CDR3 length is 14 residues. Germline lookup yields CDR1 SNHLY and CDR2 FYNNEI. The receptor was derived from a human donor in good health. Some clones in this sample may be carry-over from other donors' samples. This chain joins TRBV2 and TRBJ2-7. The specimen was naive CXCR3- CD8+ T cells from blood. Regarding subset: CD45RO-CCR7+CD27+CD95- naive CD8+ T cells lacking CXCR3 (TNR3-). The CDR3 spells CASIADLSSYEQYF.